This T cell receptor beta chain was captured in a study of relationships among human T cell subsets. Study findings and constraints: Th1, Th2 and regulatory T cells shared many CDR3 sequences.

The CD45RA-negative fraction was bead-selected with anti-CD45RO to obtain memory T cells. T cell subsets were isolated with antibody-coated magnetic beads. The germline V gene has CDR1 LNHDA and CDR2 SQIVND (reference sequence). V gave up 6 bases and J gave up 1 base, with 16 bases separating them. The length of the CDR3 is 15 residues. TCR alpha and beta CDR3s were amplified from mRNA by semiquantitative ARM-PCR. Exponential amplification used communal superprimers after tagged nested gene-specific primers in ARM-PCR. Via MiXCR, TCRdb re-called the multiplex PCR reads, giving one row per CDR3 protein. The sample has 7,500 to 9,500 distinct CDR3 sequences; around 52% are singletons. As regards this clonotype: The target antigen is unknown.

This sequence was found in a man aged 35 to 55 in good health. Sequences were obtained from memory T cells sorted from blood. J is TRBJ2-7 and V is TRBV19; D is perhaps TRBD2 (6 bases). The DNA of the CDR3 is TGTGCCAGTAGCTCTACCCCGGGACTTTCCTACGAGCAGTACTTC. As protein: CASSSTPGLSYEQYF.